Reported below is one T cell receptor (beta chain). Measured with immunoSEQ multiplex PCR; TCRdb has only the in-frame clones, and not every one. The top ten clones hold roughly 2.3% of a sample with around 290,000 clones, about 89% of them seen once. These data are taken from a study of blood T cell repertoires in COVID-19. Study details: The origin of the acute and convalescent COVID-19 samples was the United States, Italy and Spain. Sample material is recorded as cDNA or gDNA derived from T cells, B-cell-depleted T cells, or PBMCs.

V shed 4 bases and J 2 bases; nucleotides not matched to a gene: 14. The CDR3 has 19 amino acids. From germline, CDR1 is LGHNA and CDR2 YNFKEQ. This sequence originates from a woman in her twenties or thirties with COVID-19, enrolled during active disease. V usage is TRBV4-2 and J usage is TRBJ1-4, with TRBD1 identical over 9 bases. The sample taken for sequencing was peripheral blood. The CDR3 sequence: CASSRLGQGGIGTNEKLFF. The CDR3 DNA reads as TGTGCCAGCAGCCGATTGGGACAGGGTGGAATAGGGACTAATGAAAAACTGTTTTTT.